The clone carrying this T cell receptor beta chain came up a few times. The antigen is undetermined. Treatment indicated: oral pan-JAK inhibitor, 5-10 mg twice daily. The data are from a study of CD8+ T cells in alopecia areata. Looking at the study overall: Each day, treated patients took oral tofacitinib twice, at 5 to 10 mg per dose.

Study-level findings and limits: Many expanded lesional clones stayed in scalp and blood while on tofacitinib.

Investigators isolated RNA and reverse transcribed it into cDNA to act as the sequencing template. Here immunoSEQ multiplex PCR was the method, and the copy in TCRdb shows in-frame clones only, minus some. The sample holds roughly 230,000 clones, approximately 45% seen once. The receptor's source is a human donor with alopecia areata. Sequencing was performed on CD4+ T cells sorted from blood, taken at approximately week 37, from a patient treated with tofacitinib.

CDR3 region: CASSTGDTQYF. The DNA for the CDR3 is TGTGCCAGCTCGACGGGAGATACGCAGTATTTT. This sequence joins TRBV2 and TRBJ2-3; D is unclear. Germline values: CDR1 SNHLY, CDR2 FYNNEI. The V gene lost 8 bases and the J gene lost 5 bases, with 8 bases spanning the gap. The CDR3 contains 11 residues.